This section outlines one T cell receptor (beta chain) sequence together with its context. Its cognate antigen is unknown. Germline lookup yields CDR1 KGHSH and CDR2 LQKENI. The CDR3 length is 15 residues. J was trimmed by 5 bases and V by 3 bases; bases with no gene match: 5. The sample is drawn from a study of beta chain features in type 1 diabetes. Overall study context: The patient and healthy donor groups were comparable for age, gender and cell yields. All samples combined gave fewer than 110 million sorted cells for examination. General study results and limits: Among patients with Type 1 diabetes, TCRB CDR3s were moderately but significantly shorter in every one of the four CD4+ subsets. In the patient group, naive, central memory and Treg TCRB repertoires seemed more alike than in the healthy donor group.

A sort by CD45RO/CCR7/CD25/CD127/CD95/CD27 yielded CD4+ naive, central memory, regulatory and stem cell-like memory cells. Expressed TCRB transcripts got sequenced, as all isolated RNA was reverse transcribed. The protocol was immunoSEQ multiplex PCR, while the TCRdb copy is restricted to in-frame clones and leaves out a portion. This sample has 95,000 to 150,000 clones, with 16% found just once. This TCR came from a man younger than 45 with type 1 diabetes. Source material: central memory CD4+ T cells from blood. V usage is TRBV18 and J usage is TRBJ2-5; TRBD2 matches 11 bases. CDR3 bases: TGTGCCAGCTCACCGGCAAGGACTAGCGGGGAGACCCAGTACTTC. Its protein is CASSPARTSGETQYF.